The present T cell receptor (beta chain) was sequenced within a study of cytomegalovirus exposure and HLA in healthy donors. The PCR employed 60 Vbeta primers together with 13 Jbeta primers. The repertoire was sequenced with immunoSEQ multiplex PCR; TCRdb's copy has only in-frame clones and lacks some. This sample carries more than 80,000 clones, about four fifths of them seen once, and the ten largest clones take around 3%. V lost 9 bases, J lost 7 bases, and 16 bases lay in between. CDR3 length: 13 residues. The germline V gene has CDR1 LNHDA and CDR2 SQIVND (reference sequence). The sequenced sample consisted of PBMCs. This sequence joins TRBV19 and TRBJ2-1; possible D gene TRBD2, 6 bases. The TCR sequence derives from a female donor in good health and CMV-seropositive. CDR3 sequence (DNA): TGTGCCAGAAAGTGGCGGGAAGGAAATGAGCAGTTCTTC. Protein sequence: CARKWREGNEQFF.